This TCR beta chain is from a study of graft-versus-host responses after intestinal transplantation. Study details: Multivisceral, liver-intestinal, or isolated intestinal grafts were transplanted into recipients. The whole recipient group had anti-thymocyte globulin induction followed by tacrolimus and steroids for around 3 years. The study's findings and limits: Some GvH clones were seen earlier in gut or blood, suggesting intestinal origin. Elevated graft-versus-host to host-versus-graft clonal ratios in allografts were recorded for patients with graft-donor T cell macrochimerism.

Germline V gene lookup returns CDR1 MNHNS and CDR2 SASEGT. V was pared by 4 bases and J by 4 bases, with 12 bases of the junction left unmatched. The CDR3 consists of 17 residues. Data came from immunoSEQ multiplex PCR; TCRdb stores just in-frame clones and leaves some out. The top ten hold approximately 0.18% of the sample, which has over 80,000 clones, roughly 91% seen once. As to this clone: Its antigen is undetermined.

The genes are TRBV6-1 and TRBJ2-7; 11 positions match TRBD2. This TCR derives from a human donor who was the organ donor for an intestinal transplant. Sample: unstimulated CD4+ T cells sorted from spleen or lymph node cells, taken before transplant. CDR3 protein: CASSGVKPGTSGYEQYF. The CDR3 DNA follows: TGTGCCAGCAGTGGGGTAAAACCCGGGACTAGCGGATACGAGCAGTACTTC.